The 24 T cell receptor beta chains below come from one sample, sequenced in a study of blood T cells in healthy people across ages. A J-beta primer mix and a sample-barcoded 5' primer were used in a second PCR of roughly 6 to 11 cycles. Via MiXCR, TCRdb re-called the 5' RACE reads, giving one row per CDR3 protein. The repertoire includes about 380,000 distinct CDR3 sequences, approximately 47% of them detected once, and over 40% sits in the top ten. Sequenced sample: blood. Receptor source: a man in his sixties in good health.

This clonotype was observed a handful of times. The chain uses TRBV29-1 and TRBJ2-1, with 12 bases identical to TRBD2. The V segment lost 7 bases and the J segment 9 bases; nucleotides outside the gene matches: 10. Germline V CDR1 and CDR2: SQVTM, ANQGSEA. The CDR3 sequence is 14 residues long. The CDR3 nucleotides are TGCAGCGCCGGACGTCTAGCGGGAGGGGTTGAGCAGTTCTTC. Translation: CSAGRLAGGVEQFF.

Comment on this clonotype: A much more abundant neighbour one base away suggests this may be a read error. The gene calls are TRBV4-3 and TRBJ2-7, with D tentatively TRBD2 (5 bases). The CDR3 consists of 15 residues. Trimming removed 0 bases from V and 5 bases from J, with 14 bases in between. In germline, CDR1 is LGHNA, CDR2 YSLEER. In nucleotides, the CDR3 is TGCGCCAGCAGCCAAGAGTACGGAGGTATCGACGAGCAGTACTTC. It yields the protein CASSQEYGGIDEQYF.

The chain joins TRBV12-5 to TRBJ1-2, with unresolved D. This CDR3 comprises 14 residues. Germline CDR1 LGHNT, CDR2 FRNRAP. Trimming pared 4 bases from V and 2 bases from J, leaving 11 bases between. The CDR3 reads CASGSGRLNYGYTF. In nucleotides, the CDR3 is TGTGCTAGTGGTTCTGGACGTCTGAACTATGGCTACACCTTC.

This clonotype was observed a single time. This chain connects TRBV20-1 to TRBJ2-1; D might be TRBD1 or TRBD2, each matching 5 bases. Trimming stripped 1 base from V and 5 bases from J, with 15 bases between. Germline lookup yields CDR1 DFQATT and CDR2 SNEGSKA (reference sequence). The CDR3 consists of 15 residues. The CDR3 here is CSARARGTTNNEQFF. CDR3 in DNA: TGCAGTGCTAGAGCGAGGGGTACGACGAACAATGAGCAGTTCTTC.

The chain uses TRBV12-3 or TRBV12-4 and TRBJ1-1, with TRBD1 matching over 7 bases. The CDR3 has 15 residues. Unmatched junction bases numbered 4, after V lost 2 bases and J lost 1 base. The CDR3 DNA reads as TGTGCCAGCAGTTTATGGGAGGGGGCGAACACTGAAGCTTTCTTT. Its translation: CASSLWEGANTEAFF.

The V gene is TRBV4-2, the J gene TRBJ2-6; no firm D call. Germline lookup yields CDR1 LGHNA and CDR2 YNFKEQ. The V end was cut by 4 bases, the J end by 4 bases, with 11 bases between. This CDR3 has 15 residues. The CDR3, as DNA: TGTGCCAGCAGCCGATCAGGAGACGGGGCCAACGTCCTGACTTTC. Translated: CASSRSGDGANVLTF.

The V gene is TRBV6-1, the J gene TRBJ1-2, with unresolved D. This CDR3 region has 14 residues. V was trimmed by 0 bases and J by 7 bases, leaving 12 bases between them. CDR1 and CDR2 (germline): MNHNS, SASEGT. The CDR3 loop is CASSEARARGGYTF. CDR3 in DNA: TGTGCCAGCAGTGAAGCGCGTGCTCGGGGTGGCTACACCTTC.

The V and J genes are TRBV7-2 and TRBJ2-5; TRBD1 might be the D (5 bases). The J call is uncertain, as TRBJ2-7 better fits the DNA end. The CDR3 extends over 14 amino acids. The germline CDR1 and CDR2 sequences are SGHTA and FQGNSA. The CDR3: CASSLGQSNYEQYF. The CDR3, as DNA: TGTGCCAGCAGCTTAGGACAGAGCAACTACGAGCAGTACTTC.

The J gene is TRBJ2-7, the V gene TRBV7-9, with TRBD2 as a possible D gene (6 bases). The length of the CDR3 is 14 residues. Trimming removed 6 bases from V and 6 bases from J, with 18 bases in between. Looked up from germline, CDR1 is SEHNR and CDR2 is FQNEAQ (reference sequence). This CDR3 reads CASSNTREASEQYF. The CDR3 nucleotides are TGTGCCAGCAGTAACACAAGGGAGGCGAGCGAGCAGTACTTC.

V usage is TRBV11-2 and J usage is TRBJ2-3, with no clear D. The CDR3 totals 15 residues. From germline, CDR1 is SGHAT and CDR2 FQNNGV. Trimming shortened V by 0 bases and J by 2 bases, and 9 bases separated the two germline ends. CDR3 region: CASSLDGSTTDTQYF. The CDR3 nucleotides are TGTGCCAGCAGCTTAGATGGGTCTACCACAGATACGCAGTATTTT.

The V call is TRBV30, the J call TRBJ1-2; D uncertain. The CDR3 consists of 13 residues. V gave up 3 bases and J gave up 2 bases, with 10 bases separating them. Per the germline V gene, CDR1 is GTSNPN and CDR2 is SVGIG (reference sequence). CDR3 bases: TGTGCCTGGAGCCTAGGCGGCAACTATGGCTACACCTTC. This translates into CAWSLGGNYGYTF.

The chain recombines TRBV5-1 with TRBJ2-3, with TRBD2 matching 12 bases. CDR3 size: 16 residues. The V gene end was trimmed by 4 bases and the J gene end by 4 bases; junction bases not matched to a gene: 7. Looked up from germline, CDR1 is SGHRS and CDR2 is YFSETQ. CDR3 region: CASSLGTSGPPDTQYF. In DNA form, the CDR3 reads TGCGCCAGCAGCCTGGGGACTAGCGGGCCGCCAGATACGCAGTATTTT.

This clonotype has only a few counts. The chain has TRBV27 and TRBJ2-5; TRBD2 aligns across 10 bases. The CDR3 consists of 16 residues. The trim removed 4 bases at V and 4 bases at J, leaving 9 bases unmatched. Germline loops: CDR1 MNHEY, CDR2 SMNVEV (reference sequence). In DNA, the CDR3 is TGTGCCAGCAGTTCGATTCCTAGCGGGAGTCTAGAGACCCAGTACTTC. Its protein is CASSSIPSGSLETQYF.

The V call is TRBV2, the J call TRBJ2-1; tentatively, D is TRBD2 (6 bases). Trimming removed 2 bases at V and 3 bases at J, with 11 bases between. Germline CDR1 reads SNHLY; CDR2 reads FYNNEI. The CDR3 is 15 residues long. The CDR3 DNA follows: TGTGCCAGCAGTGAAATAGCGGAGAGCTACAATGAGCAGTTCTTC. This gives the protein CASSEIAESYNEQFF. The full variable domain, completed using reference TRBV2 and TRBJ2-1, is EPEVTQTPSHQVTQMGQEVILRCVPISNHLYFYWYRQILGQKVEFLVSFYNNEISEKSEIFDDQFSVERPDGSNFTLKIRSTKLEDSAMYFCASSEIAESYNEQFFGPGTRLTVL.

This clonotype was seen a few times. CDR3 DNA sequence: TGCGCCAGCAGCAGGTCGGAGGGTCGGGAGACCCAGTACTTC. Translated, it gives CASSRSEGRETQYF. The chain employs TRBV5-1 and TRBJ2-5; maybe TRBD2 (6 bases). The CDR3 is made up of 14 amino acids. V gave up 4 bases and J gave up 5 bases, with 15 bases separating them. Germline assignment: CDR1 SGHRS and CDR2 YFSETQ.

The gene calls are TRBV27 and TRBJ2-1; D is tentatively TRBD1 or TRBD2 (5 bases each). Between the trimmed V and J ends, which lost 8 bases and 5 bases, there was a span of 13 bases. This CDR3 comprises 13 residues. Germline V gene data show CDR1 as MNHEY and CDR2 as SMNVEV (reference sequence). The CDR3 sequence: CASSGRGHNEQFF. The CDR3 DNA reads TGTGCCAGCTCGGGGCGAGGGCACAATGAGCAGTTCTTC.

Notes on this clonotype: A read error may be the cause here, since a much bigger clone is one base away. This chain joins TRBV14 and TRBJ2-2, with TRBD2 as a possible D gene (7 bases). Germline V gene sequence: CDR1 SGHDN, CDR2 FVKESK. V was pared by 3 bases and J by 4 bases, with 12 bases between. This CDR3 is 15 amino acids long. The CDR3 sequence is CASSQAGAGTGELFF. The CDR3 DNA follows: TGTGCCAGCAGCCAGGCGGGGGCGGGCACCGGGGAGCTGTTTTTT.

The chain couples TRBV5-1 to TRBJ2-7, with TRBD2 matching 14 bases. Germline lookup yields CDR1 SGHRS and CDR2 YFSETQ. J gave up 3 bases and V 2 bases, and 4 bases lay outside the gene matches. The length of the CDR3 is 16 residues. The CDR3 loop is CASSFGLAGGNYEQYF. DNA of the CDR3: TGCGCCAGCAGCTTCGGACTAGCGGGGGGTAACTACGAGCAGTACTTC.

This clonotype was found a few times. This chain links TRBV6-2 or TRBV6-3 with TRBJ2-7, with D maybe TRBD2 (6 bases). The germline V and J ends were trimmed by 6 bases and 2 bases, with 8 bases remaining between them. Germline V gene lookup returns CDR1 MNHEY and CDR2 SVGEGT. The CDR3 sequence is 12 residues long. The CDR3 nucleotides are TGTGCCAGCAGATCTAGCGCCTACGAGCAGTACTTC. Translated: CASRSSAYEQYF.

The count of this clonotype is one. CDR3 nucleotide sequence: TGCAGCGCCCATGTTTCTAACACCCGTCTCGTGTACACTGAAGCTTTCTTT. It yields the protein CSAHVSNTRLVYTEAFF. V gene TRBV29-1 combines with J gene TRBJ1-1; D gene uncertain. Trimming removed 7 bases from V and 3 bases from J, with 27 bases in between. This CDR3 spans 17 amino acids. Germline CDR1 is SQVTM and CDR2 is ANQGSEA. Supplemented by reference TRBV29-1 and TRBJ1-1, the full variable domain reads SAVISQKPSRDICQRGTSLTIQCQVDSQVTMMFWYRQQPGQSLTLIATANQGSEATYESGFVIDKFPISRPNLTFSTLTVSNMSPEDSSIYLCSAHVSNTRLVYTEAFFGQGTRLTVV.

About this clonotype itself: Since a much larger clone is just one base distant, this may be a read error. The chain is built from TRBV7-8 and TRBJ2-4; 9 bases are shared with TRBD2. Gene TRBJ2-5 matches the end of the DNA better, so the J call may be wrong. CDR1 SGHVS and CDR2 FQNEAQ come from the germline V gene. There are 14 residues in the CDR3. The CDR3 sequence: CASSRGRAMGTQYF. The DNA of the CDR3 is TGTGCCAGCAGCCGCGGGAGGGCCATGGGGACCCAGTACTTC.

The chain recombines TRBV3-1 with TRBJ2-3; tentatively, D is TRBD1 (5 bases). Looked up from germline, CDR1 is LGHDT and CDR2 is YNNKEL (reference sequence). This CDR3 has 17 amino acids. The germline V and J ends were trimmed by 0 bases and 2 bases, with 15 bases remaining between them. CDR3 bases: TGTGCCAGCAGCCAAGATGCGGATAGGGGATACACAGATACGCAGTATTTT. Its protein is CASSQDADRGYTDTQYF.

The CDR3 DNA reads as TGTGCCAGCAGCGCTCAACCGGGACGGCACACAGATACGCAGTATTTT. Its translation: CASSAQPGRHTDTQYF. The chain employs TRBV9 and TRBJ2-3; D tentatively fits TRBD1 or TRBD2 (5 bases each). Trimming left V 3 bases short and J 2 bases short, with 16 bases between. The CDR3 contains 16 residues. Germline loops: CDR1 SGDLS, CDR2 YYNGEE.

As regards this clonotype: A junction boundary mismatches the germline segment, possibly from a read error. The J gene is TRBJ1-5, the V gene TRBV12-3 or TRBV12-4; D may be TRBD1 (6 bases). The length of the CDR3 is 14 residues. CDR3 region: CASSLLDRNQPQHF. CDR3 nucleotide sequence: TGTGCCAGCAGTTTATTGGACAGAAATCAGCCTCAGCATTTT.